Listed below are T cell receptor beta chains from one sample, sequenced in a study of T cell changes during pregnancy in multiple sclerosis. Clones were read by immunoSEQ multiplex PCR, and TCRdb kept only the in-frame ones, dropping some. The table lists around 100,000 clones, about nine tenths of them singletons. The sample consisted of peripheral blood, taken after pregnancy. The receptors come from a female donor with multiple sclerosis, enrolled in a pregnancy study. Both conserved end residues are part of each CDR3. The order of the fields is V gene, J gene, D gene, CDR3 protein, CDR3 DNA. D genes are given only for firm matches.

TRBV18,TRBJ1-2,.,CASSPDYRNGGYTF,TGTGCCAGCTCACCGGACTACCGAAATGGTGGCTACACCTTC
TRBV5-1,TRBJ1-5,.,CASSLNGNQPQHF,TGCGCCAGCAGCTTGAACGGGAATCAGCCCCAGCATTTT
TRBV27,TRBJ2-7,.,CASSFLKTSGYEQYF,TGTGCCAGCAGTTTCCTAAAGACCAGCGGCTACGAGCAGTACTTC
TRBV9,TRBJ2-3,.,CASSVLPGFRGDTQYF,TGTGCCAGCAGCGTACTCCCGGGATTCCGGGGAGATACGCAGTATTTT
TRBV4-3,TRBJ1-6,TRBD1,CASSQDIGTGGSPLHF,TGCGCCAGCAGCCAAGATATTGGGACAGGGGGATCACCCCTCCACTTT
TRBV7-2,TRBJ2-5,TRBD2,CASSLESGLAGETQYF,TGTGCCAGCAGCTTAGAATCTGGACTAGCGGGCGAGACCCAGTACTTC
TRBV13,TRBJ2-1,TRBD2,CASSFRLAGNNEQFF,TGTGCCAGCAGCTTTAGACTAGCGGGAAACAATGAGCAGTTCTTC
TRBV6-5,TRBJ2-1,.,CASSDGLEQFF,TGTGCCAGCAGCGATGGACTAGAGCAGTTCTTC
TRBV27,TRBJ2-7,TRBD2,CASSFTRLAGGPYEQYF,TGTGCCAGCAGTTTTACCCGCTTAGCGGGAGGGCCCTACGAGCAGTACTTC
TRBV19,TRBJ2-5,.,CASSETRKETQYF,TGTGCCAGTAGCGAGACTAGAAAAGAGACCCAGTACTTC
TRBV5-1,TRBJ2-7,TRBD2,CASSFTGTSGSGPSVEQYF,TGCGCCAGCAGCTTCACCGGGACTAGCGGGAGTGGGCCCTCCGTCGAGCAGTACTTC
TRBV18,TRBJ2-5,TRBD2,CASSAPRRAGQETQYF,TGTGCCAGCTCGGCCCCCCGACGAGCGGGACAAGAGACCCAGTACTTC
TRBV15,TRBJ1-6,.,CATSRPSTYNSPLHF,TGTGCCACCAGCAGACCTAGCACCTATAATTCACCCCTCCACTTT
TRBV6-1,TRBJ1-1,.,CASSETGLNTEAFF,TGTGCCAGCAGTGAGACAGGACTGAACACTGAAGCTTTCTTT
TRBV4-1,TRBJ1-2,.,CASSQDLRTAGYTF,TGCGCCAGCAGCCAGGACCTCAGGACAGCCGGCTACACCTTC
TRBV30,TRBJ2-3,.,CAWSPNVDTQYF,TGTGCCTGGAGCCCCAATGTGGATACGCAGTATTTT
TRBV10-1,TRBJ2-3,.,CASSGRLCPDTQYF,TGCGCCAGCAGTGGCCGACTTTGCCCAGATACGCAGTATTTT
TRBV25-1,TRBJ1-2,.,CASSELTGGNYGYTF,TGTGCCAGCAGTGAATTAACGGGGGGCAACTATGGCTACACCTTC